The rows below give T cell receptor beta chains drawn from one sample of a study of T cells in Graves' hyperthyroidism and ophthalmopathy. TCRdb reanalysed the multiplex PCR reads using MiXCR and keeps one entry per CDR3 protein. The sample includes over 350,000 distinct CDR3 sequences, about 14% of them seen just once. Sequencing was performed on blood. The receptors stem from a man between 18 and 35 years old with Graves' ophthalmopathy. The CDR3 runs from the conserved cysteine through the conserved F or W. Each record gives: clone size, J gene, V gene, D gene, CDR3 DNA, CDR3 protein. A D gene is named only where the DNA matches it firmly. A row's size may be missing; if present it is once, few, many or a size class.

few | TRBJ2-2 | TRBV13 | . | TGTGCCAGCAGCCCCGGGGCTCCTCTGGGGGAGCTGTTTTTT | CASSPGAPLGELFF
many | TRBJ1-1 | TRBV11-3 | . | TGTGCCAGCAGCCTTGCTCACAGGACTGAAGCTTTCTTT | CASSLAHRTEAFF
. | TRBJ2-5 | TRBV6-5 | . | TGTGCCAGCAGTTACTCCCTCCAGGGTAATTTCCAAGAGACCCAGTACTTC | CASSYSLQGNFQETQYF
many | TRBJ1-1 | TRBV6-1 | . | TGTGCCAGCAGTGAAACTTGGGGGGCGGTTTCAGCTTTCTTT | CASSETWGAVSAFF
many | TRBJ2-3 | TRBV12-3/TRBV12-4 | . | TGTGCCAGCAGTTCGGGACCAACTTATAGCACAGATACGCAGTATTTT | CASSSGPTYSTDTQYF
. | TRBJ2-1 | TRBV14 | TRBD2 | TGTGCCAGCAGCCGAGGAGCGGGGGGCCTAAGCTCCTACAATGAGCAGTTCTTC | CASSRGAGGLSSYNEQFF
many | TRBJ2-5 | TRBV7-2 | TRBD2 | TGTGCCAGCAGCCGGACTAGCGGGGTGGAGACCCAGTACTTC | CASSRTSGVETQYF
many | TRBJ2-1 | TRBV5-1 | TRBD2 | TGCGCCAGCAGGGTAGCGGGAAACTACAATGAGCAGTTCTTC | CASRVAGNYNEQFF
many | TRBJ2-2 | TRBV20-1 | TRBD2 | TGCAGTGCTAGTCATCAGCGGGAGGAGAACACCGGGGAGCTGTTTTTT | CSASHQREENTGELFF
many | TRBJ2-1 | TRBV12-3/TRBV12-4 | . | TGTGCCAGCAGCCCGCCCCAGGAGCGGGCCTACAATGAGCAGTTCTTC | CASSPPQERAYNEQFF
few | TRBJ2-3 | TRBV13 | . | TGTGCCGGCAGCCGCTACAGGGAGGGAGGGCACACAGATACGCAGTATTTT | CAGSRYREGGHTDTQYF
many | TRBJ1-2 | TRBV7-2 | . | TGTGCCAGCAGTTCCTACAGGTTAGGCGATGGCTACACCTTC | CASSSYRLGDGYTF
. | TRBJ2-1 | TRBV19 | . | TGTGCCAGTAGTATTCCGACTGGCGGAAGCGCGAATGAGCAGTTCTTC | CASSIPTGGSANEQFF
many | TRBJ1-2 | TRBV3-1 | TRBD1 | TGTGCCAGCAGCCTTCCGGGACAGACCTATGGCTACACCTTC | CASSLPGQTYGYTF
many | TRBJ1-1 | TRBV13 | . | TGTGCCAGCAGCCAAAGGGGAGATACTGAAGCTTTCTTT | CASSQRGDTEAFF
many | TRBJ1-2 | TRBV6-1 | . | TGTGCCAGCAGACGTATACCGTTTGAGGTTGGCTACACCTTC | CASRRIPFEVGYTF
many | TRBJ1-1 | TRBV11-2 | . | TGTGCCAGCAGCCCCCAAGTCCTGAACACTGAAGCTTTCTTT | CASSPQVLNTEAFF
. | TRBJ2-7 | TRBV2 | . | TGTGCCAGCAGTCGGGTAGTGGAGGGGAGCTCCTACGAGCAGTACTTC | CASSRVVEGSSYEQYF
many | TRBJ2-3 | TRBV3-1 | . | TGTGCCAGCAGCCAAGGCCAGGGGAAGATAGATACGCAGTATTTT | CASSQGQGKIDTQYF
many | TRBJ2-1 | TRBV20-1 | TRBD2 | TGCAGTGCTAGAGATCCCCTAGCGGGAATAGATTACAATGAGCAGTTCTTC | CSARDPLAGIDYNEQFF
few | TRBJ2-3 | TRBV24-1 | . | TGTGCCACCAGTGCCCTTGGGGGGCAAGATACGCAGTATTTT | CATSALGGQDTQYF
few | TRBJ1-4 | TRBV25-1 | . | TGTGCCAGCAGTTCCTTTAGGGGAACTAATGAAAAACTGTTTTTT | CASSSFRGTNEKLFF
many | TRBJ1-1 | TRBV5-1 | TRBD1 | TGCGCCAGCAGCCCTGGGGACAGCCTGAACACTGAAGCTTTCTTT | CASSPGDSLNTEAFF
. | TRBJ2-3 | TRBV25-1 | TRBD1 | TGTGCCAGCAGTGAGGACAGGGGGCGATTCGGATTCACAGATACGCAGTATTTT | CASSEDRGRFGFTDTQYF
few | TRBJ1-5 | TRBV12-3/TRBV12-4 | . | TGTGCCAGCAGTTGGGTAGGCCTGGGGCATCAGCCCCAGCATTTT | CASSWVGLGHQPQHF
many | TRBJ1-1 | TRBV5-1 | . | TGCGCCAGCAGCTTGGACAGGGCTCGCGCTTTCTTT | CASSLDRARAFF
. | TRBJ2-2 | TRBV27 | . | TGTGCCAGCAGTTTCGGCAGGGGCACCGGGGAGCTGTTTTTT | CASSFGRGTGELFF
. | TRBJ2-7 | TRBV11-1 | . | TGTGCCAGCAGCCAAGAAGGGGGGGGGGGACTCTCCTACGAGCAGTACTTC | CASSQEGGGGLSYEQYF
few | TRBJ1-3 | TRBV7-8 | . | TGTGCCAGCAGCTTCCTGGTGGGGGTGCAGGGCCAAGACTCTGGAAACACCATATATTTT | CASSFLVGVQGQDSGNTIYF
many | TRBJ1-1 | TRBV5-8 | TRBD1 | TGTGCCAGCAGCGCCGGACAGGGCCCGAACACTGAAGCTTTCTTT | CASSAGQGPNTEAFF
. | TRBJ1-5 | TRBV24-1 | . | TGTGCCACCAGTGATGCGCTTGCGGAAAATCAGCCCCAGCATTTT | CATSDALAENQPQHF
. | TRBJ1-3 | TRBV18 | TRBD1 | TGTGCCAGCTCAAGCGGGACAGGGCCGTCTGGAAACACCATATATTTT | CASSSGTGPSGNTIYF
. | TRBJ2-3 | TRBV12-3/TRBV12-4 | TRBD2 | TGTGCCAGCAGTTCCCCGGGACTAGCGGCCGATACGCAGTATTTT | CASSSPGLAADTQYF
many | TRBJ2-1 | TRBV27 | . | TGTGCCAGCAGTTTAGGCAGGGGCAATGAGCAGTTCTTC | CASSLGRGNEQFF
many | TRBJ2-1 | TRBV6-1 | TRBD2 | TGTGCCAGCAGTCCCCAACTAGCGGGGGGCCGAATGTCCTACAATGAGCAGTTCTTC | CASSPQLAGGRMSYNEQFF
few | TRBJ2-5 | TRBV10-1 | TRBD2 | TGCGCCAGCAGCGGCGGGGGGGCCGGAGAGACCCAGTACTTC | CASSGGGAGETQYF
many | TRBJ1-1 | TRBV6-1 | . | TGTGCCACTCTCAGGGCCCTCATGAACACTGAAGCTTTCTTT | CATLRALMNTEAFF
. | TRBJ2-6 | TRBV12-5 | . | TGTGCTAGTGGTTTGGTACTTAGGCCGCGGGGTTATTCTGGGGCCAACGTCCTGACTTTC | CASGLVLRPRGYSGANVLTF
. | TRBJ2-7 | TRBV15 | . | TGTGCCACCAGCAGAGATTGGGAACATTACGAGCAGTACTTC | CATSRDWEHYEQYF
many | TRBJ1-1 | TRBV6-5 | . | TGTGCCAGCAGTTACGACCCGAACACTGAAGCTTTCTTT | CASSYDPNTEAFF
many | TRBJ2-1 | TRBV20-1 | . | TGCAGTTACCGGGGCAGGGCCTACAATGAGCAGTTCTTC | CSYRGRAYNEQFF
. | TRBJ2-1 | TRBV5-8 | . | TGTGCCAGCAGCCTGAGTTTCTACAATGAGCAGTTCTTC | CASSLSFYNEQFF
many | TRBJ2-2 | TRBV3-1 | . | TGTGCCAGCAGCGTCGCGACTCCCGGGGAGCTGTTTTTT | CASSVATPGELFF
many | TRBJ1-1 | TRBV10-2 | . | TGCGCCAGCCGTCCCCCAGGAGTGAACACTGAAGCTTTCTTT | CASRPPGVNTEAFF
many | TRBJ1-4 | TRBV5-1 | . | TGCGCCAGCAGCGCAGAGGGAATAGGTGAAAAACTGTTTTTT | CASSAEGIGEKLFF
many | TRBJ2-1 | TRBV2 | . | TGTGCCAGCATTCGAAACAATGAGCAGTTCTTC | CASIRNNEQFF
. | TRBJ1-2 | TRBV6-1 | . | TGTGCCAGCAGGACCGCCCGCGGAACATTTTATGGCTACACCTTC | CASRTARGTFYGYTF
. | TRBJ2-5 | TRBV14 | TRBD2 | TGTGCCAGCAGCCCCTTAGCGGGGGGGCCGGGGACCCAGTACTTC | CASSPLAGGPGTQYF
many | TRBJ1-1 | TRBV27 | . | TGTGCCAGCAGTTCTCAGCCTTCAGGGAACACTGAAGCTTTCTTT | CASSSQPSGNTEAFF
few | TRBJ1-1 | TRBV9 | . | TGTGCCAGCAGCGTAATAGTAGGGGGGGTAGCTTTCTTT | CASSVIVGGVAFF
. | TRBJ2-3 | TRBV11-3 | . | TGTGCCAGTATCAAGCGACGGAGGGACCGAATGGCAGATACGCAGTATTTT | CASIKRRRDRMADTQYF
. | TRBJ2-3 | TRBV7-9 | TRBD2 | TGTGCCAGCACCTCGCGGGGGGCGGTCACAGATACGCAGTATTTT | CASTSRGAVTDTQYF
many | TRBJ2-5 | TRBV5-1 | . | TGCGCCAGCAGCTTGGCTGGGACACCTCGGGAGACCCAGTACTTC | CASSLAGTPRETQYF
many | TRBJ1-2 | TRBV11-2 | . | TGTGCCAGCAGCTTAGTTGTCGGGGGCGCGGACTATGGCTACACCTTC | CASSLVVGGADYGYTF
few | TRBJ2-1 | TRBV9 | . | TGTGCCAGCAGCGTAGTGGAGAATGAGCAGTTCTTC | CASSVVENEQFF